This is a list of T cell receptor beta chains from one sample in a study of T cell responses to AZD1222 COVID-19 vaccine. TCRdb's copy holds only in-frame clones and misses some; the assay was immunoSEQ multiplex PCR. The sample consists of tens of thousands of clones, 75% to 95% of them appearing once. This material consisted of peripheral blood, taken 28 days after the second dose of the MenACWY control vaccine. These receptors all stem from an adult who received the MenACWY meningococcal vaccine as a control. The CDR3 runs from the conserved cysteine through the conserved F or W. The D gene is left open where the match is weak. Clone size is shown for a subset of rows, as once, few, many or a class of expanded clone.

NA,13,TRBJ1-2,TRBV6-6,NA,TGTGCCAGCCTCACCCCCAGGTGGGGTGGCTACACCTTC,CASLTPRWGGYTF
NA,13,TRBJ1-1,TRBV7-2,NA,TGTGCCAGCAGCTCAGTAGGGAACACTGAAGCTTTCTTT,CASSSVGNTEAFF
TRBD1,13,TRBJ2-5,TRBV27,NA,TGTGCCAGCGGGGACAGCTACCAAGAGACCCAGTACTTC,CASGDSYQETQYF
NA,16,TRBJ2-1,TRBV6-1,NA,TGTGCCAGCAGTGCCGAGCTCCCAGGGGCTGGAAATGAGCAGTTCTTC,CASSAELPGAGNEQFF
NA,14,TRBJ1-6,TRBV10-2,NA,TGCGCCAGCACATCCGGGAGCGCTGGTTCACCCCTCCACTTT,CASTSGSAGSPLHF
NA,15,TRBJ2-5,TRBV27,NA,TGTGCCAGCAGTCAATCCACCGGGGGCCAAGAGACCCAGTACTTC,CASSQSTGGQETQYF
NA,17,TRBJ1-3,TRBV7-8,NA,TGTGCCAGCAGCTTAGCGTTACGGGGTGGCTCTGGAAACACCATATATTTT,CASSLALRGGSGNTIYF
NA,12,TRBJ1-3,TRBV6-5,NA,TGTGCCAGCTACTCTGAGGGCAACACCATATATTTT,CASYSEGNTIYF
NA,12,TRBJ1-3,TRBV7-9,NA,TGTGCCAGCATCTTCGGGGGAAACACCATATATTTT,CASIFGGNTIYF
NA,13,TRBJ2-5,TRBV7-2,few,TGTGCCAGCAGCTTAGCGCGGCAAGAGACCCAGTACTTC,CASSLARQETQYF
TRBD2,17,TRBJ2-5,TRBV10-3,NA,TGTGCCATCAGTGAGCCGATCCGGGGGGGGGCGCAGGAGACCCAGTACTTC,CAISEPIRGGAQETQYF